Below, 21 T cell receptor beta chains from the same sample are listed, as sequenced in a study of persistence of HIV-infected CD4 T cells (TCRdb year 2020). TCRbeta repertoires were sequenced from genomic DNA with the immunoSEQ hsTCRB assay version 4 in survey mode. The table was pulled from immuneACCESS by TCRdb, which kept in-frame rearrangements only. Such tables lose some clones; where checked, under half of the loss comes from unresolved V genes, and the rest has no known cause. The sample profile shows about 15,000 clones; about 65% of them were found once. About 17% of the sample comes from the top ten. Reading the label with the study, this specimen's treatment or condition is: suppressive antiretroviral therapy. Lysates of CMV-infected fibroblasts were used at approximately 10 ug/mL for cell stimulation. Responding CD4+ T cells were sorted by upregulation of both CD40 ligand and CD69. Antigens for these TCRs are unknown.

Sequencing used CD4+ T cells sorted from PBMCs after roughly 18-hour stimulation, obtained from a patient who received antiretroviral therapy. The meaning of the sample's cell subset or site label: CD40L+CD69+ CD4 T cells responding to CMV lysate. Receptor source: an adult man with HIV who was CMV-seropositive.

The chain uses TRBV15 and TRBJ1-3; D gene uncertain. Germline V lookup: CDR1 LNHNV, CDR2 YYDKDF (reference sequence). The CDR3 length is 14 residues. V was pared by 9 bases and J by 3 bases, with 15 bases between. Here the CDR3 reads CATHPGIDGNTIYF. The DNA for the CDR3 is TGTGCCACACATCCGGGGATTGATGGAAACACCATATATTTT.

This chain joins TRBV10-1 and TRBJ2-3, with 12 bases aligning to TRBD2. Trimming took 5 bases from V and 4 from J; bases not matched to a gene: 10. Germline-derived CDR1 and CDR2 are WNHNN and SYGVQD (reference sequence). This CDR3 spans 17 amino acids. CDR3 bases: TGCGCCAGCAGTCGACCTAGCGGGGGGGCCCAGGCAGATACGCAGTATTTT. It yields the protein CASSRPSGGAQADTQYF.

The chain's CDR3 is CASSSLDGATNEKLFF. CDR3 in DNA: TGTGCCAGCAGCTCCTTGGACGGTGCAACTAATGAAAAACTGTTTTTT. The genes are TRBV7-9 and TRBJ1-4; D call uncertain. V lost 4 bases, J lost 0 bases, and 12 bases lay in between. Germline V CDR1 and CDR2: SEHNR, FQNEAQ (reference sequence). The CDR3 is 16 residues long.

In regard to this clone: The identical CDR3 is also encoded by other nucleotide sequences in the sample. The chain employs TRBV18 and TRBJ2-7, with D maybe TRBD1 (6 bases). CDR3 length equals 14 residues. From germline, CDR1 is KGHSH and CDR2 LQKENI. Trimming removed 4 bases at V and 0 bases at J, with 10 bases between. CDR3 loop: CASSRRTDSYEQYF. The CDR3 DNA follows: TGTGCCAGCTCACGACGGACAGACTCCTACGAGCAGTACTTC.

This clone was found once. The chain carries TRBV6-2 or TRBV6-3 and TRBJ2-7, with 8 bases aligning to TRBD1. CDR1 and CDR2 (germline): MNHEY, SVGEGT. V shed 4 bases, J shed 2 bases, and the junction held 7 bases outside the gene matches. The CDR3 sequence is 15 residues long. The chain's CDR3 is CASSFRRDRTYEQYF. CDR3 bases: TGTGCCAGCAGTTTTAGACGGGACAGGACCTACGAGCAGTACTTC.

This chain connects TRBV5-5 to TRBJ1-6; a possible D gene is TRBD1 (5 bases). This CDR3 is 17 amino acids long. V was shortened by 4 bases and J by 0 bases, with 14 bases between the two germline ends. CDR1 and CDR2 from the germline V gene are SGHKS and YYEKEE (reference sequence). CDR3 in amino acids: CASSRPPGSSYNSPLHF. In DNA form, the CDR3 reads TGTGCCAGCAGCCGCCCCCCAGGGAGCTCCTATAATTCACCCCTCCACTTT.

The V and J genes are TRBV6-4 and TRBJ2-2, with D perhaps given as TRBD1 or TRBD2 (5 bases each). V was clipped by 2 bases and J by 5 bases, with 15 bases between them. The CDR3 has 16 amino acids. Germline V gene sequence: CDR1 MRHNA, CDR2 SNTAGT. The CDR3 reads CASSDEGSVGTGELFF. CDR3 DNA: TGTGCCAGCAGTGACGAGGGGTCGGTTGGTACCGGGGAGCTGTTTTTT.

J is TRBJ1-1 and V is TRBV2, with D maybe TRBD1 (5 bases). The CDR3 runs to 15 residues. Germline loops: CDR1 SNHLY, CDR2 FYNNEI. V lost 3 bases to trimming and J lost 0 bases, with 11 bases between them. In DNA form, the CDR3 reads TGTGCCAGCAGTGAGGGACGGAGCATGAACACTGAAGCTTTCTTT. Amino acids: CASSEGRSMNTEAFF.

The chain joins TRBV6-5 to TRBJ2-3, with 11 positions matching TRBD1. Trimming took 5 bases from V and 5 from J; bases not matched to a gene: 3. Germline V gene lookup returns CDR1 MNHEY and CDR2 SVGAGI. The CDR3 has 14 amino acids. In DNA, the CDR3 is TGTGCCAGCAGTAGGACAGGGGGCAAAGATACGCAGTATTTT. Its translation is CASSRTGGKDTQYF.

The rearrangement links TRBV19 to TRBJ1-1; the D gene is possibly TRBD1 (6 bases). This CDR3 has 15 residues. V lost 2 bases and J lost 2, with 12 bases in between. The V gene's germline CDR1 is LNHDA and CDR2 SQIVND (reference sequence). CDR3 nucleotide sequence: TGTGCCAGTAGTATAAGGTCCAGGGGAAACACTGAAGCTTTCTTT. It encodes CASSIRSRGNTEAFF. The full variable domain, in which reference TRBV19 and TRBJ1-1 provide the parts outside the CDR3, is DGGITQSPKYLFRKEGQNVTLSCEQNLNHDAMYWYRQDPGQGLRLIYYSQIVNDFQKGDIAEGYSVSREKKESFPLTVTSAQKNPTAFYLCASSIRSRGNTEAFFGQGTRLTVV.

This rearrangement joins TRBV28 to TRBJ2-7, with 8 bases lining up with TRBD1. The CDR3 is 17 amino acids. Per the germline V gene, CDR1 is MDHEN and CDR2 is SYDVKM. Losses at the gene ends were 0 bases for V and 3 bases for J; bases not matched to a gene: 10. DNA for the CDR3: TGTGCCAGCAGTTTATGGGGAGGACAGGGAGCTAACTACGAGCAGTACTTC. Translated, it gives CASSLWGGQGANYEQYF.

In its sample, this clone was seen a few times. J is TRBJ2-3 and V is TRBV3-1 (or the pseudogene TRBV3-2); D gene uncertain. The CDR3 sequence is 16 residues long. V was pared by 0 bases and J by 3 bases, with 13 bases between. Germline lookup yields CDR1 LGHDT and CDR2 YNNKEL (reference sequence). The CDR3 DNA follows: TGTGCCAGCAGCCAAGATCCCACGGACGGTACAGATACGCAGTATTTT. Encoded protein: CASSQDPTDGTDTQYF.

This clone was detected a few times. The chain employs TRBV6-5 and TRBJ1-6; unclear D gene. The CDR3 is made up of 12 amino acids. The V and J ends lost 6 bases and 7 bases respectively, with 7 bases between them. Per germline, CDR1 MNHEY and CDR2 SVGAGI. In DNA form, the CDR3 reads TGTGCCAGCAGACCTCTCAATTCACCCCTCCACTTT. Translation: CASRPLNSPLHF.

This clone has a handful of counts. The chain recombines TRBV2 with TRBJ1-3; no clear D gene. In germline, CDR1 is SNHLY, CDR2 FYNNEI. This CDR3 is 11 amino acids long. Trimming left V 3 bases short and J 7 bases short, with 4 bases between. The CDR3 coding sequence is TGTGCCAGCAGTGATGGGAACACCATATATTTT. It is translated as CASSDGNTIYF.

The chain is built from TRBV13 and TRBJ2-7; tentatively, D is TRBD2 (6 bases). The V gene's germline CDR1 is PRHDT and CDR2 FYEKMQ (reference sequence). This CDR3 region has 15 residues. The V end lost 7 bases, the J end lost 1 base, and 17 bases lay between the germline ends. CDR3 region: CASKFREAGSYEQYF. In nucleotides, the CDR3 is TGTGCCAGCAAATTTAGGGAAGCGGGTTCCTACGAGCAGTACTTC.

This clone was found a few times. The DNA of the CDR3 is TGTGCCAGCAGTTTATTTTCTGTAATGTGGACGGCTAGCACAGATACGCAGTATTTT. As protein: CASSLFSVMWTASTDTQYF. The chain joins TRBV28 to TRBJ2-3; D unclear. Per the germline V gene, CDR1 is MDHEN and CDR2 is SYDVKM. Trimming cost V 1 base and J 0 bases, with 20 bases left between them. CDR3 length: 19 residues.

In this sample, this clone is medium-sized. V usage is TRBV5-1 and J usage is TRBJ2-2; D is undetermined. The CDR3 spans 14 residues. V dropped 0 bases and J dropped 4 bases, with 7 bases sitting between them. The germline V gene encodes CDR1 SGHRS and CDR2 YFSETQ. CDR3 nucleotides: TGCGCCAGCAGCTTGGGCGATTTCACCGGGGAGCTGTTTTTT. Translated: CASSLGDFTGELFF.

The chain recombines TRBV7-3 with TRBJ2-7, with TRBD1 identical over 10 bases. CDR3 length: 14 amino acids. Per the germline V gene, CDR1 is SGHTA and CDR2 is FQGTGA. V lost 4 bases to trimming and J lost 5 bases; unmatched junction nucleotides: 5. Here the CDR3 reads CASSWTGGLNEQYF. CDR3 DNA sequence: TGTGCCAGCAGCTGGACAGGGGGGCTAAACGAGCAGTACTTC.

The chain carries TRBV18 and TRBJ1-6; D is undetermined. Germline CDR1 KGHSH, CDR2 LQKENI. V gave up 1 base and J gave up 3 bases, with 7 bases separating them. The CDR3 sequence is 15 residues long. The CDR3 sequence is CASSPQADYNSPLHF. CDR3 nucleotide sequence: TGTGCCAGCTCACCACAGGCAGACTATAATTCACCCCTCCACTTT.

This clone rates as medium-sized. The chain recombines TRBV5-4 with TRBJ2-3; D perhaps matches TRBD2 (5 bases). The V gene's germline CDR1 is SGHNT and CDR2 YYREEE (reference sequence). V was pared by 3 bases and J by 2 bases, with 10 bases between. The CDR3 sequence is 14 residues long. This chain's CDR3 is CASSWRSHTDTQYF. CDR3 DNA sequence: TGTGCCAGCAGCTGGAGGTCTCACACAGATACGCAGTATTTT.

The chain is built from TRBV5-4 and TRBJ2-5; 14 positions agree with TRBD2. The CDR3 sequence is 16 residues long. Looked up from germline, CDR1 is SGHNT and CDR2 is YYREEE (reference sequence). The J segment lost 0 bases and the V segment lost 4 bases, leaving 2 bases of the junction unmatched. CDR3 in amino acids: CASSKGLAGDQETQYF. CDR3 nucleotides: TGTGCCAGCAGCAAGGGACTAGCGGGGGACCAAGAGACCCAGTACTTC.